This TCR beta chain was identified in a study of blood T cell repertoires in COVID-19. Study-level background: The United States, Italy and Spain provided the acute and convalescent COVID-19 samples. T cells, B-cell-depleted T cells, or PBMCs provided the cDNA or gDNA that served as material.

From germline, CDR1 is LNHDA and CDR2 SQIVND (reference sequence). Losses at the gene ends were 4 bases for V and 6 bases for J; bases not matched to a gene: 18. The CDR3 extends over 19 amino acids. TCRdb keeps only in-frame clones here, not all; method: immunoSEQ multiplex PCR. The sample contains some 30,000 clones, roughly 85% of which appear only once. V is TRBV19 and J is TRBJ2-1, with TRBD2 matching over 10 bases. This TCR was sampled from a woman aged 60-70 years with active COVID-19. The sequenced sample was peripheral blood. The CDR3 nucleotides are TGTGCCAGTAGTAATTTAGCGGGAGGTCTGAGGGAGGGTCTCAATGAGCAGTTCTTC. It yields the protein CASSNLAGGLREGLNEQFF.